These 7 T cell receptor beta chains came from one sample sequenced in a study of shared clonotypes between healthy human individuals. Libraries were prepared by immunoSEQ multiplex PCR; TCRdb keeps only in-frame clonotypes and omits some of them. The data show hundreds of thousands of clones, with roughly 96% seen just once and roughly 0.1% held by the top ten. CD45RO-negative cells were positively selected for CCR7, leaving out terminally differentiated effector memory CD45RA+ cells. Material for sequencing was naive CD8+ T cells sorted from blood. These TCRs come from a woman in her 30s in good health.

CDR3 protein: CASSSAGGSSGELFF. The CDR3 DNA reads as TGTGCCAGCAGCTCAGCAGGAGGTTCATCCGGGGAGCTGTTTTTT. This chain joins TRBV7-9 and TRBJ2-2, with TRBD2 as a possible D gene (5 bases). This CDR3 region has 15 residues. Per the germline V gene, CDR1 is SEHNR and CDR2 is FQNEAQ (reference sequence). V was shortened by 4 bases and J by 6 bases, with 15 bases between the two germline ends.

This clone came up a few times. The rearrangement links TRBV27 to TRBJ2-1, with unresolved D. Per germline, CDR1 MNHEY and CDR2 SMNVEV (reference sequence). This CDR3 comprises 11 residues. V lost 7 bases and J lost 4, with 5 bases in between. CDR3: CASMAYNEQFF. The CDR3 DNA is TGTGCCAGCATGGCGTACAATGAGCAGTTCTTC.

The rearrangement uses TRBV7-8 and TRBJ2-1; TRBD2 matches 14 bases. The J segment lost 5 bases and the V segment lost 4 bases, leaving 4 bases of the junction unmatched. The CDR3 loop spans 16 amino acids. Germline CDR1 reads SGHVS; CDR2 reads FQNEAQ. The CDR3 nucleotides read TGTGCCAGCAGCTCTGGGACTAGCGGGGGCAACAATGAGCAGTTCTTC. It translates to CASSSGTSGGNNEQFF. Full variable domain (remainder filled in from reference TRBV7-8 and TRBJ2-1): GAGVSQSPRYKVAKRGQDVALRCDPISGHVSLFWYQQALGQGPEFLTYFQNEAQLDKSGLPSDRFFAERPEGSVSTLKIQRTQQEDSAVYLCASSSGTSGGNNEQFFGPGTRLTVL.

V usage is TRBV9 and J usage is TRBJ2-3, with 9 bases fitting TRBD2. The germline V gene encodes CDR1 SGDLS and CDR2 YYNGEE. With 0 bases clipped from V and 6 bases from J, the junction kept 11 bases outside the gene matches. The CDR3 has 17 amino acids. The CDR3 loop is CASSVDVVAGALDTQYF. The CDR3 DNA is TGTGCCAGCAGCGTAGATGTGGTAGCGGGAGCATTGGATACGCAGTATTTT.

This chain uses TRBV28 with TRBJ1-5; tentatively, D is TRBD1 (5 bases). Germline V CDR1 and CDR2: MDHEN, SYDVKM. The CDR3 length is 14 residues. Trimming removed 3 bases from V and 4 bases from J, with 10 bases in between. CDR3 bases: TGTGCCAGCAGTTTTACCAGGGATAATCAGCCCCAGCATTTT. Translated, it gives CASSFTRDNQPQHF.

A word on this clone: The sample holds other DNA sequences that translate to the same CDR3. The chain carries TRBV7-8 and TRBJ1-5; perhaps TRBD1 as D (6 bases). The CDR3 sequence is 14 residues long. CDR1 is SGHVS and CDR2 is FQNEAQ in the germline V gene. V was shortened by 1 base and J by 4 bases, with 8 bases between the two germline ends. As DNA, the CDR3 is TGTGCCAGCAGCTTAGGCAGGGGAAATCAGCCCCAGCATTTT. It specifies CASSLGRGNQPQHF. Based on the CDR3 plus reference TRBV7-8 and TRBJ1-5, the full variable domain is GAGVSQSPRYKVAKRGQDVALRCDPISGHVSLFWYQQALGQGPEFLTYFQNEAQLDKSGLPSDRFFAERPEGSVSTLKIQRTQQEDSAVYLCASSLGRGNQPQHFGDGTRLSIL.

Notes on this clone: A read error may produce the germline difference seen at one junction end. J is TRBJ2-3 and V is TRBV11-2, with D possibly being TRBD2 (5 bases). CDR1 SGHAT and CDR2 FQNNGV come from the germline V gene. This CDR3 is 16 amino acids long. CDR3 DNA: TGTGCCAGCAGCCTAGAAGGCGGAGGATCAACAGATACGCAGTATTTT. This sequence encodes CASSLEGGGSTDTQYF.